This T cell receptor beta chain was sequenced during a study of CD8+CD57+ T cells in acquired aplastic anemia. Study information: Mean DNA quantity obtained from sorted CD4+ and CD8+ cells was 3 to 4 ug.

TCR beta VDJ combinations and CDR3 sequences were profiled from genomic DNA. MiXCR, applied by TCRdb to the reads, yields one record per CDR3 protein. Here the sample spans approximately 190,000 distinct CDR3 sequences, around half being singletons. Patients picked for sequencing had shown CD8+CD57+ cell expansion detected by flow cytometry. Blood samples were obtained from patients who had received no prior therapy. Trimming took 6 bases from V and 6 from J, leaving 13 bases between them. CDR3 length: 13 amino acids. CDR1 and CDR2 from the germline V gene are SGHTA and FQGTGA. The sequence derives from a human donor with aplastic anemia. The sample comprised sorted CD4+, CD8+, or CD8+CD57+ T cells (not recorded which) from PBMCs. The chain couples TRBV7-3 to TRBJ2-3; D remains unclear. The chain's CDR3 is CASRTGWMDTQYF. CDR3 DNA: TGTGCCAGCAGGACCGGGTGGATGGATACGCAGTATTTT. Drawing the rest from reference TRBV7-3 and TRBJ2-3, the complete variable domain is GAGVSQTPSNKVTEKGKYVELRCDPISGHTALYWYRQSLGQGPEFLIYFQGTGAADDSGLPNDRFFAVRPEGSVSTLKIQRTERGDSAVYLCASRTGWMDTQYFGPGTRLTVL.